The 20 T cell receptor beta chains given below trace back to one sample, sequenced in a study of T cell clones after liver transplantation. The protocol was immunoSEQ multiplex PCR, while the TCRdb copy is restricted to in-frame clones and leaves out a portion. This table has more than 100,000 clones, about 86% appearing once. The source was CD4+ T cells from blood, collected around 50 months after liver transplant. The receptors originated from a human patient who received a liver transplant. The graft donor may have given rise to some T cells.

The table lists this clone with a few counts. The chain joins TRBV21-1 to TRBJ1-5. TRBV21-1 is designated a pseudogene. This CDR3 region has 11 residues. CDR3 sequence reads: CASNRDQPQHF. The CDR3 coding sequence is TGTGCCAGCAATAGGGACCAGCCCCAGCATTTT.

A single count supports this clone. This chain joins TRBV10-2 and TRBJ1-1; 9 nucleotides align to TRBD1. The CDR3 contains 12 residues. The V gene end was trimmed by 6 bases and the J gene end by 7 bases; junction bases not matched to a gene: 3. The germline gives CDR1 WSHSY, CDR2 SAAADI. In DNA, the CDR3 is TGCGCCAGCAGGGGGACAGGGTTTGAAGCTTTCTTT. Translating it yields CASRGTGFEAFF.

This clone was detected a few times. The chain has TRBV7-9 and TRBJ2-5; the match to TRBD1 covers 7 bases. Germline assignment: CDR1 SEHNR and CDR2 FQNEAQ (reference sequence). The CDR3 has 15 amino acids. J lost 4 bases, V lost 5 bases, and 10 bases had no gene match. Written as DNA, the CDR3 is TGTGCCAGCAGCGCTGCCGAACGACAGGGAGAGACCCAGTACTTC. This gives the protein CASSAAERQGETQYF.

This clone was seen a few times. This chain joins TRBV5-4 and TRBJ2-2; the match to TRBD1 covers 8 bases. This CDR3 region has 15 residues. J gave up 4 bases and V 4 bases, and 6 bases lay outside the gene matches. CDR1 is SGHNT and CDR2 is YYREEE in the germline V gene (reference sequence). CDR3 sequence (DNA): TGTGCCAGCAGCGCAGGACAGGGTTTCACCGGGGAGCTGTTTTTT. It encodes CASSAGQGFTGELFF.

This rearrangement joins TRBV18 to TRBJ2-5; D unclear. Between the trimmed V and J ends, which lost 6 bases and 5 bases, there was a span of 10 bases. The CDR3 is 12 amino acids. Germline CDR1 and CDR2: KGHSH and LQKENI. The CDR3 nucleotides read TGTGCCAGCTCTTCAAAGGGCGAGACCCAGTACTTC. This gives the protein CASSSKGETQYF.

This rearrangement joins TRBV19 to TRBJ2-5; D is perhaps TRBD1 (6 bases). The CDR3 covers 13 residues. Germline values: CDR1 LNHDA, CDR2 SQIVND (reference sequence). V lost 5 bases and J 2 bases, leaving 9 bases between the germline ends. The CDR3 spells CASSVDSQETQYF. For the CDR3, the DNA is TGTGCCAGTAGTGTGGACAGTCAAGAGACCCAGTACTTC.

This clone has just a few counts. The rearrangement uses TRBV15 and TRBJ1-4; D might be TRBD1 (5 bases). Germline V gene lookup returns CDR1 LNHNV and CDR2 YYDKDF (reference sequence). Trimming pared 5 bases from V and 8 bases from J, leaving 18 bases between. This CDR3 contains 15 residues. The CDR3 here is CATSLNRTPREKLFF. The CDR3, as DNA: TGTGCCACCAGCCTAAACAGGACGCCTAGGGAAAAACTGTTTTTT.

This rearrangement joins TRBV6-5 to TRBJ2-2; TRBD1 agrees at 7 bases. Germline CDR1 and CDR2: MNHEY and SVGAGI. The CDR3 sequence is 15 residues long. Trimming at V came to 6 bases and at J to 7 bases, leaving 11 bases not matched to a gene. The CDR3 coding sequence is TGTGCCAGCAGATTATTGACAGGGTCCGTCGGGGAGCTGTTTTTT. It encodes CASRLLTGSVGELFF.

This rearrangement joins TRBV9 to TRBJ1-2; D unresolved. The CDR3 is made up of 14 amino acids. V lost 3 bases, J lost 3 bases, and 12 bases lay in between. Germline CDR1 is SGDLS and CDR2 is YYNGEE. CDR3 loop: CASSASSLYYGYTF. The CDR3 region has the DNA TGTGCCAGCAGCGCGTCGTCCCTTTACTATGGCTACACCTTC.

CDR3 loop: CASIPKWGGETQYF. CDR3 DNA sequence: TGTGCCAGCATCCCTAAATGGGGCGGGGAGACCCAGTACTTC. The gene calls are TRBV27 and TRBJ2-5, with D possibly called TRBD1 or TRBD2 (5 bases each). Germline CDR1 MNHEY, CDR2 SMNVEV (reference sequence). This CDR3 is 14 amino acids long. V was shortened by 7 bases and J by 5 bases, with 17 bases between the two germline ends.

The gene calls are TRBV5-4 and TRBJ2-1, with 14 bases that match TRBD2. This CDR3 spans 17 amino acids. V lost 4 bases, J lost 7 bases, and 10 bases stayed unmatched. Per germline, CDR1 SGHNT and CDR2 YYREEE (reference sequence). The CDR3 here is CASSGGTSGSLGNEQFF. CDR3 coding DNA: TGTGCCAGCAGCGGGGGGACTAGCGGGAGTCTGGGGAATGAGCAGTTCTTC.

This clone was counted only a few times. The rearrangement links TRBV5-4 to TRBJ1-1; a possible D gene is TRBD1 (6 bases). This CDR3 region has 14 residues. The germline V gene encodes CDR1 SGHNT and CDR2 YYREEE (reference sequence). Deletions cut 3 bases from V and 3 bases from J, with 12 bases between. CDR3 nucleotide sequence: TGTGCCAGCAGCTCCGGAGGGGGGGACACTGAAGCTTTCTTT. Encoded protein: CASSSGGGDTEAFF.

CDR3: CASSRGYEQYF. DNA for the CDR3: TGTGCCAGTAGTCGAGGGTACGAGCAGTACTTC. The chain couples TRBV19 to TRBJ2-7; perhaps TRBD2 as D (5 bases). V lost 5 bases and J 4 bases, leaving 6 bases between the germline ends. The CDR3 is 11 residues long. The germline V gene has CDR1 LNHDA and CDR2 SQIVND (reference sequence). The full variable domain, completed using reference TRBV19 and TRBJ2-7, is DGGITQSPKYLFRKEGQNVTLSCEQNLNHDAMYWYRQDPGQGLRLIYYSQIVNDFQKGDIAEGYSVSREKKESFPLTVTSAQKNPTAFYLCASSRGYEQYFGPGTRLTVT.

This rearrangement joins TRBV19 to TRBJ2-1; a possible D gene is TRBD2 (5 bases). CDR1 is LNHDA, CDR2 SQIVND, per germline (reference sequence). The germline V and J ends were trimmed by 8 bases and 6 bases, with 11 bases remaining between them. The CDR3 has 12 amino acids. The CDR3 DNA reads TGTGCCAGTCTCAATCGGGGCAATGAGCAGTTCTTC. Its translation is CASLNRGNEQFF.

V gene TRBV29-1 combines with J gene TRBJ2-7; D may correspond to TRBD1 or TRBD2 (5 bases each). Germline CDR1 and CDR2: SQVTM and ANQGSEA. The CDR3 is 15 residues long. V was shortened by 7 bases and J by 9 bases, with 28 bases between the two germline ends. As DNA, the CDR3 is TGCAGCGCCAAAGAGGTCGGGGCCGTGGGGTCTGGGCAGTACTTC. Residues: CSAKEVGAVGSGQYF.

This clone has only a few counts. The CDR3, as DNA: TGTGCCAGCAGCGTTCGTGGGGACTCTAACACAGATACGCAGTATTTT. It yields the protein CASSVRGDSNTDTQYF. The V call is TRBV9, the J call TRBJ2-3; tentative D call: TRBD2 (6 bases). Per the germline V gene, CDR1 is SGDLS and CDR2 is YYNGEE. Trimming took 2 bases from V and 2 from J, leaving 15 bases between them. This CDR3 region has 16 residues.

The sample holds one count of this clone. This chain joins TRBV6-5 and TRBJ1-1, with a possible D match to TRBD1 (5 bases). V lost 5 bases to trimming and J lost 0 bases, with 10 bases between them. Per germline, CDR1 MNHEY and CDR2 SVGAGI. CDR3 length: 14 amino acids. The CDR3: CASSPMTVNTEAFF. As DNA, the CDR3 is TGTGCCAGCAGTCCAATGACAGTGAACACTGAAGCTTTCTTT.

CDR3: CASTQPGRPEKLFF. The CDR3 nucleotides read TGTGCCAGCACTCAGCCCGGCAGACCTGAAAAACTGTTTTTT. The chain links TRBV7-9 to TRBJ1-4; the D is unclear. The V end lost 7 bases, the J end lost 7 bases, and 16 bases lay between the germline ends. This CDR3 spans 14 amino acids. In germline, CDR1 is SEHNR, CDR2 FQNEAQ (reference sequence).

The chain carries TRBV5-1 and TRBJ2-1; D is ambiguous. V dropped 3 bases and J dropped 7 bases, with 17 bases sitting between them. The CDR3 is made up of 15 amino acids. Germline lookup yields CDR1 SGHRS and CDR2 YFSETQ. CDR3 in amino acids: CASSSEGNLWNEQFF. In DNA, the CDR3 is TGCGCCAGCAGCTCTGAAGGAAACCTCTGGAATGAGCAGTTCTTC.

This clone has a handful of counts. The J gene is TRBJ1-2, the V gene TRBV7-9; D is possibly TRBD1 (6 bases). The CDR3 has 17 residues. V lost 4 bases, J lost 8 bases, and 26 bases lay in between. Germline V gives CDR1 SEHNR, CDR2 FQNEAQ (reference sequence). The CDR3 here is CASSWDIGRRALLGYTF. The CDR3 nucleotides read TGTGCCAGCAGCTGGGACATCGGGCGCCGGGCCCTTTTAGGCTACACCTTC.